The clone carrying this T cell receptor beta chain ranks as medium-sized. Amplification of TCR beta CDR3 regions was performed using RNA transcripts as template. TCR CDR3 regions were first amplified by RT-PCR with HTBI primers. A single record per CDR3 protein comes from TCRdb applying MiXCR to the multiplex PCR reads. The table records about 610,000 distinct CDR3 sequences, roughly 14% of them present only once. This specimen comes from a study of T cells in Graves' hyperthyroidism and ophthalmopathy. On the study more broadly: Peripheral blood was taken when the disease was first diagnosed, before any treatment began.

The V end was cut by 0 bases, the J end by 0 bases, with 12 bases between. CDR3 length: 16 amino acids. CDR1 and CDR2 (germline): MNHEY, SVGEGT. Sequences were obtained from blood. The chain uses TRBV6-2 or TRBV6-3 and TRBJ2-7; unclear D gene. The sequence derives from a woman between 40 and 50 years old with Graves' ophthalmopathy. The chain's CDR3 is CASSYSVDRSSYEQYF. The CDR3 nucleotides are TGTGCCAGCAGTTACTCAGTCGATCGGAGCTCCTACGAGCAGTACTTC.